A selection of T cell receptor beta chains follows, all from one sample in a study of neoadjuvant anti-PD-1 for oral cavity cancer. The repertoire was sequenced with immunoSEQ multiplex PCR; TCRdb's copy has only in-frame clones and lacks some. The table shows around 13,000 clones, with about 65% occurring only once. Sequences were derived from PBMCs, sampled before nivolumab (anti-PD-1) treatment. The receptors were sampled from a person aged 40-85 years with oral cavity squamous cell carcinoma. The CDR3 runs from the conserved cysteine through the conserved F or W. The D gene is left open where the match is weak. Size values are once, few and many counts, or a class for expanded clones, and some rows have none.

j_call: TRBJ1-5
d_call: -
clone_size: -
v_call: TRBV19
cdr3_nt: TGTGCCAGTAGTAACGGAGGACAGTTAAATCAGCCCCAGCATTTT
cdr3_aa: CASSNGGQLNQPQHF

j_call: TRBJ1-2
d_call: TRBD1
clone_size: -
v_call: TRBV10-3
cdr3_nt: TGTGCCATCAGTGGGGGACAGAAATATGCTGGCTACACCTTC
cdr3_aa: CAISGGQKYAGYTF

j_call: TRBJ1-1
d_call: -
clone_size: -
v_call: TRBV6-1
cdr3_nt: TGTGCCAGCAGTGAGAGACAGTCGGTTATGAACACTGAAGCTTTCTTT
cdr3_aa: CASSERQSVMNTEAFF

j_call: TRBJ1-5
d_call: -
clone_size: -
v_call: TRBV7-9
cdr3_nt: TGTGCCAGCAGTTTGACAGGAGGTGGCAATCAGCCCCAGCATTTT
cdr3_aa: CASSLTGGGNQPQHF

j_call: TRBJ1-4
d_call: TRBD1
clone_size: -
v_call: TRBV5-6
cdr3_nt: TGTGCCAGCAGCCCGATGACAGGGGCGAGTGAAAAACTGTTTTTT
cdr3_aa: CASSPMTGASEKLFF

j_call: TRBJ1-2
d_call: TRBD1
clone_size: -
v_call: TRBV28
cdr3_nt: TGTGCCAGCAGTCCCCAAGGCGCAGGGGGGTATGGCTACACCTTC
cdr3_aa: CASSPQGAGGYGYTF

j_call: TRBJ1-3
d_call: TRBD1
clone_size: few
v_call: TRBV18
cdr3_nt: TGTGCCAGCTCACTGGGACAGACGAATTCCGGAAACACCATATATTTT
cdr3_aa: CASSLGQTNSGNTIYF

j_call: TRBJ1-2
d_call: -
clone_size: -
v_call: TRBV6-1
cdr3_nt: TGTGCCAGCACGGACAGCTCCTATGGCTACACCTTC
cdr3_aa: CASTDSSYGYTF

j_call: TRBJ1-5
d_call: TRBD1
clone_size: -
v_call: TRBV2
cdr3_nt: TGTGCCAGCAGTGAGGGACAGGGGTGGGGTCAGCCCCAGCATTTT
cdr3_aa: CASSEGQGWGQPQHF

j_call: TRBJ1-5
d_call: -
clone_size: few
v_call: TRBV18
cdr3_nt: TGTGCCAGCTCACCGGATGAGTATTGGGGCAATCAGCCCCAGCATTTT
cdr3_aa: CASSPDEYWGNQPQHF

j_call: TRBJ2-1
d_call: TRBD2
clone_size: -
v_call: TRBV10-1
cdr3_nt: TGCGCCAGCAGCGACGGATTGAGAGCGGGAGGGCCTTATGAGCAGTTCTTC
cdr3_aa: CASSDGLRAGGPYEQFF

j_call: TRBJ2-1
d_call: -
clone_size: -
v_call: TRBV15
cdr3_nt: TGTGCCACCAGCAGAGATTGGGGGCATATGGATGAGCAGTTCTTC
cdr3_aa: CATSRDWGHMDEQFF

j_call: TRBJ2-5
d_call: TRBD2
clone_size: -
v_call: TRBV9
cdr3_nt: TGTGCCAGCAGCGCAATCCCTAGCGGAGCTCAAGAGACCCAGTACTTC
cdr3_aa: CASSAIPSGAQETQYF

j_call: TRBJ1-2
d_call: -
clone_size: -
v_call: TRBV5-1
cdr3_nt: TGCGCCAGCAGCTTGGATTGGGGCGCCGATGCTGGCTACACCTTC
cdr3_aa: CASSLDWGADAGYTF

j_call: TRBJ1-5
d_call: -
clone_size: few
v_call: TRBV2
cdr3_nt: TGTGCCAGCAGTGAGCCCAATCAGCCCCAGCATTTT
cdr3_aa: CASSEPNQPQHF

j_call: TRBJ2-1
d_call: TRBD2
clone_size: -
v_call: TRBV5-1
cdr3_nt: TGCGCCAGCAGCTTGATTAGCGGGAGACTAACGAATGAGCAGTTCTTC
cdr3_aa: CASSLISGRLTNEQFF

j_call: TRBJ1-5
d_call: -
clone_size: -
v_call: TRBV6-1
cdr3_nt: TGTGCCAGCAGCCTGACGGGCCTGAATCAGCCCCAGCATTTT
cdr3_aa: CASSLTGLNQPQHF

j_call: TRBJ1-5
d_call: -
clone_size: -
v_call: TRBV7-8
cdr3_nt: TGTGCCAGCAGCTTAGACGGGACAAATAATCAGCCCCAGCATTTT
cdr3_aa: CASSLDGTNNQPQHF

j_call: TRBJ2-7
d_call: TRBD1
clone_size: -
v_call: TRBV6-5
cdr3_nt: TGTGCCAGCAGTTACCGACAGGGATCGAACGAGCAGTACTTC
cdr3_aa: CASSYRQGSNEQYF

j_call: TRBJ2-5
d_call: TRBD1
clone_size: -
v_call: TRBV5-1
cdr3_nt: TGCGCCAGCAGCTTGGGGGCTACAGGGGGAAAAGAGACCCAGTACTTC
cdr3_aa: CASSLGATGGKETQYF

j_call: TRBJ1-5
d_call: -
clone_size: -
v_call: TRBV6-1
cdr3_nt: TGTGCCAGCAGCGCCCAGGGTCAGGGCAATCAGCCCCAGCATTTT
cdr3_aa: CASSAQGQGNQPQHF

j_call: TRBJ2-3
d_call: TRBD2
clone_size: -
v_call: TRBV5-5
cdr3_nt: TGTGCCAGCAGCTTGGCCGGGGGGAGCATGGATACGCAGTATTTT
cdr3_aa: CASSLAGGSMDTQYF

j_call: TRBJ1-5
d_call: -
clone_size: -
v_call: TRBV11-2
cdr3_nt: TGTGCCAGCAGCTTGGGCAGGGGAAAGAAAAATCAGCCCCAGCATTTT
cdr3_aa: CASSLGRGKKNQPQHF

j_call: TRBJ2-3
d_call: TRBD1
clone_size: -
v_call: TRBV2
cdr3_nt: TGTGCCAGCAAGAGGACAGGGGAGGAGGATACGCAGTATTTT
cdr3_aa: CASKRTGEEDTQYF

j_call: TRBJ2-2
d_call: -
clone_size: -
v_call: TRBV4-1
cdr3_nt: TGCGCCAGCAGCCAAGTCCTGAAGAACACCGGGGAGCTGTTTTTT
cdr3_aa: CASSQVLKNTGELFF

j_call: TRBJ1-4
d_call: TRBD1
clone_size: -
v_call: TRBV5-4
cdr3_nt: TGTGCCAGCAGCTTGGGGGACAGGGATGAAAAACTGTTTTTT
cdr3_aa: CASSLGDRDEKLFF

j_call: TRBJ2-7
d_call: TRBD1
clone_size: few
v_call: TRBV7-9
cdr3_nt: TGTGCCAGCAGCTTAGGACTAGGACAGGGAGAGTACGAGCAGTACTTC
cdr3_aa: CASSLGLGQGEYEQYF

j_call: TRBJ2-3
d_call: TRBD2
clone_size: -
v_call: TRBV7-9
cdr3_nt: TGTGCCAGCAGCCCTAGCGGGGGCGCGGATACGCAGTATTTT
cdr3_aa: CASSPSGGADTQYF

j_call: TRBJ1-2
d_call: -
clone_size: -
v_call: TRBV6-4
cdr3_nt: TGTGCCAGCAGTCCCCTTGGAGGAATGTATGGCTACACCTTC
cdr3_aa: CASSPLGGMYGYTF

j_call: TRBJ2-5
d_call: TRBD1
clone_size: -
v_call: TRBV2
cdr3_nt: TGTGCCAGCAGTGCAATAAGGACAGGGCAAGAGACCCAGTACTTC
cdr3_aa: CASSAIRTGQETQYF

j_call: TRBJ1-3
d_call: TRBD1
clone_size: -
v_call: TRBV9
cdr3_nt: TGTGCCAGCAGCGCTGACAGGGGAGCGGGAAACACCATATATTTT
cdr3_aa: CASSADRGAGNTIYF

j_call: TRBJ1-1
d_call: -
clone_size: few
v_call: TRBV5-8
cdr3_nt: TGTGCCAGCAGCGGCGGTTTGGAACAGGTGAACACTGAAGCTTTCTTT
cdr3_aa: CASSGGLEQVNTEAFF

j_call: TRBJ2-5
d_call: TRBD2
clone_size: -
v_call: TRBV5-4
cdr3_nt: TGTGCCAGCAGCCTCGAGCGGGAGTGGGCCCAAGAGACCCAGTACTTC
cdr3_aa: CASSLEREWAQETQYF

j_call: TRBJ2-1
d_call: -
clone_size: few
v_call: TRBV29-1
cdr3_nt: TGCAGCGTTGATGTTAGCTACAATGAGCAGTTCTTC
cdr3_aa: CSVDVSYNEQFF